Shown below are 4 T cell receptor beta chains from a single sample sequenced in a study of TIL therapy for anti-PD-1-resistant metastatic lung cancer. This was the immunoSEQ v3 assay. The protocol was immunoSEQ multiplex PCR, while the TCRdb copy is restricted to in-frame clones and leaves out a portion. The sample has 13,000 or so clones, 66% seen once. The time point: pre-treatment sample, taken before nivolumab and TIL therapy. Most excised metastases sampled were pleural nodules or supraclavicular lymph nodes. This sample comprised tumor tissue, obtained at baseline. The receptors originated from a woman aged 25-80 years with non-small cell lung cancer.

In DNA, the CDR3 is TGTGCCAGCAGCAGATTGGTTGGGGAGGCCCAGTACTTC. Its protein product is CASSRLVGEAQYF. The chain employs TRBV7-7 and TRBJ2-5; TRBD2 is a possible D gene (6 bases). Trimming pared 5 bases from V and 9 bases from J, leaving 16 bases between. Germline V gives CDR1 SSHAT, CDR2 FNYEAQ (reference sequence). This CDR3 has 13 residues.

The chain combines TRBV11-3 with TRBJ2-2; D may be TRBD2 (5 bases). The CDR3 is made up of 16 amino acids. Germline V gene lookup returns CDR1 SGHNT and CDR2 YENEEA. Trimming removed 5 bases from V and 5 bases from J, with 18 bases in between. The CDR3 nucleotides are TGTGCCAGCAGCCTACCCACATTGTCGGGGACCGGGGAGCTGTTTTTT. Protein product: CASSLPTLSGTGELFF.

The rearrangement uses TRBV7-9 and TRBJ2-5; D is undetermined. The germline CDR1 and CDR2 sequences are SEHNR and FQNEAQ (reference sequence). This CDR3 comprises 12 residues. Trimming pared 5 bases from V and 4 bases from J, leaving 8 bases between. CDR3 bases: TGTGCCAGCAGCCTTACGACAGAGACCCAGTACTTC. As protein: CASSLTTETQYF.

This rearrangement joins TRBV10-1 to TRBJ2-7, with 8 bases that match TRBD2. Germline CDR1 reads WNHNN; CDR2 reads SYGVQD (reference sequence). The length of the CDR3 is 14 residues. V gave up 2 bases and J gave up 2 bases; unmatched junction bases: 2. CDR3 DNA sequence: TGCGCCAGCAGTGAGGGCGGGAGGCCCTACGAGCAGTACTTC. It translates to CASSEGGRPYEQYF.